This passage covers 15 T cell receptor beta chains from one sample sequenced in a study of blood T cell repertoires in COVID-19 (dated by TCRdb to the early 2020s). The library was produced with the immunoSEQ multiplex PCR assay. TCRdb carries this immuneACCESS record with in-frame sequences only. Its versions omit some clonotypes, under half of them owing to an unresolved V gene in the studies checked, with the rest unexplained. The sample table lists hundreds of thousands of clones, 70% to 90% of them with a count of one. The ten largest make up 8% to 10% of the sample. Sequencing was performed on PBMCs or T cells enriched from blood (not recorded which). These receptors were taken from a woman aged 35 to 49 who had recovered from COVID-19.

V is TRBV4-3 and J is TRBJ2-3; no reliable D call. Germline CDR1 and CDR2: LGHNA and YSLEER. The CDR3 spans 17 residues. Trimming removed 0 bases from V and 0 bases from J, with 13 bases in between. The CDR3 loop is CASSQDESGGSTDTQYF. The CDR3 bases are TGCGCCAGCAGCCAAGATGAAAGTGGCGGCAGCACAGATACGCAGTATTTT.

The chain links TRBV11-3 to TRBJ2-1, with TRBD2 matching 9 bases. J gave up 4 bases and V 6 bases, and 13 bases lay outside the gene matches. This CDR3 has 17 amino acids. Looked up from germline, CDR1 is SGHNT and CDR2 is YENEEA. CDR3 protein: CASSLLSIAGVYNEQFF. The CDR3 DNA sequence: TGTGCCAGCAGTTTACTTTCTATAGCGGGAGTTTACAATGAGCAGTTCTTC.

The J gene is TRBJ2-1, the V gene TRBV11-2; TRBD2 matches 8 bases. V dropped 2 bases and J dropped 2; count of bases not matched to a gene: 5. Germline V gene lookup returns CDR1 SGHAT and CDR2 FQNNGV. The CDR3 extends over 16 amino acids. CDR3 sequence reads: CASSLTGLGTYNEQFF. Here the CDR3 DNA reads TGTGCCAGCAGCTTAACGGGACTAGGTACCTACAATGAGCAGTTCTTC.

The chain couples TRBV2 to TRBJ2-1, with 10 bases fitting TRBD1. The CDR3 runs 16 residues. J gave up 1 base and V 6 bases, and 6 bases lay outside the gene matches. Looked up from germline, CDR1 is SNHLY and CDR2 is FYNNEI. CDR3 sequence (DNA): TGTGCCAGCAGCTTGGACAGGGGGGGTTCCTACAATGAGCAGTTCTTC. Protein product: CASSLDRGGSYNEQFF.

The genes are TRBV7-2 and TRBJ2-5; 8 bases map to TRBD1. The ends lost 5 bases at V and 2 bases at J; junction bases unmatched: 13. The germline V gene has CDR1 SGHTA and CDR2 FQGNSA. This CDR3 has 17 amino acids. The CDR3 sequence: CASSLGPTGGGQETQYF. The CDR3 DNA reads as TGTGCCAGCAGCCTGGGACCCACAGGGGGAGGACAAGAGACCCAGTACTTC.

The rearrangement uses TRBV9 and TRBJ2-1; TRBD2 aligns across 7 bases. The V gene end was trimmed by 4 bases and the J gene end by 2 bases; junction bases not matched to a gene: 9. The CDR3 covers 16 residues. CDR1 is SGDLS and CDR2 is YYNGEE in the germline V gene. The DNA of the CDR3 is TGTGCCAGCAGCCCTAGTCTAGCGGTAACCTACAATGAGCAGTTCTTC. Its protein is CASSPSLAVTYNEQFF.

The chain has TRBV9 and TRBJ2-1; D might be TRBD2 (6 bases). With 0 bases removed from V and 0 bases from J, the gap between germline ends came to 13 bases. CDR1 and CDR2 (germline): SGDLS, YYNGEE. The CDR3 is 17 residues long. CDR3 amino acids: CASSVGPPSVSYNEQFF. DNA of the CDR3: TGTGCCAGCAGCGTAGGTCCGCCTAGCGTCTCCTACAATGAGCAGTTCTTC.

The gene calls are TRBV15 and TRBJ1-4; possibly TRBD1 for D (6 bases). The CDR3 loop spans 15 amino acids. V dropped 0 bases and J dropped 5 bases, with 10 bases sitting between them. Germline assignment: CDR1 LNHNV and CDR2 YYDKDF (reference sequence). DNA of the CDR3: TGTGCCACCAGCAGAGAGGGGGCGGTAAATGAAAAACTGTTTTTT. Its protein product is CATSREGAVNEKLFF.

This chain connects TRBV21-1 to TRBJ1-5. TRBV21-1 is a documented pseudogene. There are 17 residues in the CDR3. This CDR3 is CASSKGGWSGSNQPQHF. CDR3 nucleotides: TGTGCCAGCAGCAAAGGAGGGTGGTCAGGTAGCAATCAGCCCCAGCATTTT.

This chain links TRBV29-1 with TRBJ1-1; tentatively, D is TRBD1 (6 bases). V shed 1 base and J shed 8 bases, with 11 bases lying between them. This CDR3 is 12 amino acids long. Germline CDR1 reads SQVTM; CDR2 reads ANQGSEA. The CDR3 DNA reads TGCAGCGTTGAAGTCGTACAGGGAGAAGCTTTCTTT. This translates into CSVEVVQGEAFF.

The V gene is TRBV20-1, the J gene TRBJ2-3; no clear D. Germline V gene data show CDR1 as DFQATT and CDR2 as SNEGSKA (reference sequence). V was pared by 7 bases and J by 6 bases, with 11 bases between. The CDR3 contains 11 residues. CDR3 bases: TGCAGTGTCTCCCGTGTTGATACGCAGTATTTT. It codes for CSVSRVDTQYF.

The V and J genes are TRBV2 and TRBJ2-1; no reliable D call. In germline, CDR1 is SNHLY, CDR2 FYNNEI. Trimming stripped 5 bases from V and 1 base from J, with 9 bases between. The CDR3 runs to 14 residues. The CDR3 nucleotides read TGTGCCAGCAGTAGAGGAAAGTCCTACAATGAGCAGTTCTTC. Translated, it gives CASSRGKSYNEQFF.

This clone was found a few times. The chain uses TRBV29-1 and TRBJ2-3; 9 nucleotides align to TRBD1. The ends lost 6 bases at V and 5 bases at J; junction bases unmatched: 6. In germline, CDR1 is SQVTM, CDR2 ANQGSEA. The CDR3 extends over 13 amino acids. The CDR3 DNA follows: TGCAGCGTGAGACAGGGGGGGGTAGATACGCAGTATTTT. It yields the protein CSVRQGGVDTQYF.

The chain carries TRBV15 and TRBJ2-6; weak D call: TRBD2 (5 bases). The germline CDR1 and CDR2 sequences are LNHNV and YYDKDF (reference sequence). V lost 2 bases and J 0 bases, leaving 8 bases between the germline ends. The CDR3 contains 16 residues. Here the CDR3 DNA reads TGTGCCACCAGCAGACTGGGGAGCTCTGGGGCCAACGTCCTGACTTTC. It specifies CATSRLGSSGANVLTF. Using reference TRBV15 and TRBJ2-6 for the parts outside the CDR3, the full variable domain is DAMVIQNPRYQVTQFGKPVTLSCSQTLNHNVMYWYQQKSSQAPKLLFHYYDKDFNNEADTPDNFQSRRPNTSFCFLDIRSPGLGDTAMYLCATSRLGSSGANVLTFGAGSRLTVL.

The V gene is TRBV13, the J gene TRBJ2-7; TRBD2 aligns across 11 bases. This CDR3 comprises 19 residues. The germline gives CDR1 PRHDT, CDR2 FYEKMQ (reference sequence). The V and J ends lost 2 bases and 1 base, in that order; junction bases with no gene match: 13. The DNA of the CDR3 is TGTGCCAGCAGCTTATGGGATAGACTAGCGGGAACGACATCCTACGAGCAGTACTTC. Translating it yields CASSLWDRLAGTTSYEQYF.